This T cell receptor (beta chain) is from a study of shared clonotypes between healthy human individuals. About the research overall: Three plates were used per donor for CD4 naive, three for CD4 memory, two for CD8 naive and one for CD8 memory.

Turning to this clone: Its antigen remains unidentified.

Authors' analysis steps: Filtering differed for immunoSEQ, which gave only junction sequences without quality scores. Repertoires were generated with immunoSEQ multiplex PCR, while TCRdb's copy carries only in-frame clones and drops some. Clone size and the V and J calls come from that table; the DNA yielded D and trimming. The data contain roughly 1.5 million clones, about 98% of them seen just once; the ten biggest clones take up roughly 0.45%. V shed 0 bases and J shed 8 bases, with 7 bases lying between them. CDR3 size: 11 residues. In germline, CDR1 is DFQATT, CDR2 SNEGSKA (reference sequence). Study conclusions and caveats: Expectations were that clonotype sharing among donors would be affected by sequencing depth. Of the naive CD4 clonotypes, roughly 5.5% were shared across several donors.

The sequence derives from a man younger than 40 in good health. The rearrangement uses TRBV20-1 and TRBJ1-2; D remains ambiguous. Sequencing was carried out using naive CD4+ T cells sorted from blood. The subset is: CD45RA+ positively selected. CDR3 sequence: CSAREDTGYTF. CDR3 in DNA: TGCAGTGCTAGAGAAGACACAGGCTACACCTTC.